Given below is one T cell receptor beta chain in context. This receptor's antigen is unknown. There are no base qualities to consult, and no much larger clone falls within one base. V has 0 bases trimmed and J has 0 bases trimmed; junction bases matching no gene number 4. The CDR3, cysteine through phenylalanine, is 18 amino acids long. Kept here is only the CDR3 DNA, which spans 54 bases and is read in frame from base 1. According to the germline V gene, CDR1 reads LGHNA and CDR2 reads YNFKEQ. The sample is drawn from a study of radiotherapy plus CTLA-4 blockade in lung cancer (dated by TCRdb to 2016 to 2018). Regarding the complete study: Objective responses occurred in more than 15% of enrolled patients, and 30% to 40% achieved disease control. The research as a whole found: After treatment with radiotherapy and ipilimumab, TCR clones that originated in tumors expanded in peripheral blood. Early dynamic changes in blood T cell clones, together with increased serum interferon-beta after radiation, were reported as the strongest predictors of response.

The study evaluated CTLA-4 blockade (ipilimumab) given together with focal radiation therapy in patients who had chemo-refractory metastatic non-small-cell lung cancer. The library came from the immunoSEQ multiplex PCR assay. The source is immuneACCESS, and TCRdb retained only in-frame sequences with V and J called. Part of the clones is not carried over; for the studies checked, unresolved V genes explain less than half of this, and the remainder is unexplained. A total of around 86,000 clones appear in this sample, roughly four fifths of them only once. Just over 0.8% of the sample belongs to the ten largest clones.

This chain is built from TRBV4-2 and TRBJ2-7, with 14 bases in between that match TRBD2. The sequencing here drew on peripheral blood, taken from a patient treated with radiotherapy plus ipilimumab. This clonotype originated in a human donor with non-small cell lung cancer who had stable disease on radiotherapy plus ipilimumab. The DNA reads as follows: TGTGCCAGCAGCCAAGATCGACTAGCGGGGGGGGACTCCTACGAGCAGTACTTC. Its translation reads: CASSQDRLAGGDSYEQYF.